This T cell receptor (beta chain) was found in a study of cytomegalovirus exposure and HLA in healthy donors listed by TCRdb under 2017. Looking at the study overall: The 500 to 800 repertoires of the first cohort and the approximately 110 validation repertoires were produced on the same platform, according to a later analysis. The study was designed to test whether signatures of past pathogen exposure could be identified by cataloging public T cell receptors. Besides the first cohort of roughly 660 subjects, a separate validation cohort made up of around 120 different subjects was used. The study combined high-throughput TCR immunosequencing, statistical association of individual TCRs with disease status, and machine learning to predict cytomegalovirus infection status. Paper-wide results and their limitations: The validation cohort had no HLA typing available for a later analysis, so co-occurrence within that cohort was assessed over all 120 or so repertoires. Cytomegalovirus status was reported to be diagnosed by the classifier with high specificity and sensitivity in both the original and validation cohorts. While some public TCRs were present in many individuals, most TCR sequences turned up only very rarely across donors. A total of roughly 160 TCR beta chains were listed by the study as associated with cytomegalovirus. In vitro tests confirmed that a few of the cytomegalovirus-associated TCR beta chains recognize cytomegalovirus antigens. It was suggested by the authors that the approach could potentially be generalized to other disease states and immunological phenotypes. Of the cluster scores, roughly 95% were above 0 in a later analysis, which found that TCRs clustered in the first cohort also tended to co-occur in the 90 to 150 validation repertoires.

At the junction V is shortened by 0 bases and J by 1 base; bases outside the gene matches: 7. From the cysteine through the phenylalanine, the CDR3 covers 17 amino acids. This entry keeps only the CDR3 DNA: 51 bases, framed from base 1. In the germline V gene, CDR1 corresponds to SGHRS and CDR2 to YFSETQ. Libraries came from the immunoSEQ multiplex PCR assay. The study's processing was this. A statistical classification framework was built to diagnose cytomegalovirus status from the catalog of TCR beta chain sequences. The table comes from immuneACCESS by way of TCRdb, which keeps in-frame sequences with V and J called. Part of the clones is missing from these tables; in studies checked, under half for an unresolved V gene and the rest for unknown reasons. The DNA was the basis for D and trimming; V, J and clone size are from that table. The sample data list about 130,000 clones, and around 94% of these were observed just once. The ten most abundant clones make up 1% to 1.5% of the sample.

In regard to this clone: Its antigen is unknown. No base qualities exist here, and no much larger clone lies one base off it.

The donors were included in the validation cohort of roughly 120 subjects, a group kept apart from the approximately 700-subject first cohort. The receptor's source is a woman aged 18-35 years in good health and CMV-seronegative. Sequencing was performed on PBMCs. The chain joins TRBV5-1 to TRBJ1-3; TRBD1 aligns with 7 central bases. CDR3 protein: CASSLAETGSSGNTIYF. The DNA reads TGCGCCAGCAGCTTGGCCGAGACAGGGTCGTCTGGAAACACCATATATTTT.